The 4 T cell receptor beta chains given below trace back to one sample, sequenced in a study of spatial heterogeneity in lung cancer (dated by TCRdb to about 2019). Read against the paper, the sample's time point label means: blood at routine non-recurrence follow-up after resection. The library was produced with 5' RACE. Sequencing was performed on a NextSeq 500. TCRdb reworked the public reads: Q25 trimming with fastp, MiXCR clone assembly, productive beta chains retained. Each CDR3 protein gets just one entry, which takes the most common genes and DNA from the rows behind it. The sample yields 72,000 or so distinct CDR3 sequences; less than 9.5% were counted once. The ten largest clones represent roughly 1.9% of the sample. The source was PBMCs, collected at follow-up. The receptors here all came from a female donor with early-stage non-small cell lung cancer.

This clonotype was found many times. The genes are TRBV3-1 and TRBJ2-1; D is undetermined. With 1 base removed from V and 0 bases from J, the gap between germline ends came to 10 bases. CDR3 length: 16 amino acids. Germline values: CDR1 LGHDT, CDR2 YNNKEL (reference sequence). For the CDR3, the DNA is TGTGCCAGCAGCCAAGGCATGATCCCCTCCTACAATGAGCAGTTCTTC. Its protein is CASSQGMIPSYNEQFF.

This clonotype was seen at least ten times. The chain uses TRBV2 and TRBJ2-7, with 8 positions matching TRBD2. The CDR3 has 14 amino acids. With 7 bases clipped from V and 4 bases from J, the junction kept 9 bases outside the gene matches. CDR1 is SNHLY and CDR2 is FYNNEI in the germline V gene. CDR3 residues: CASKAGTRMYEQYF. In DNA, the CDR3 is TGTGCCAGCAAGGCCGGGACTAGGATGTACGAGCAGTACTTC.

On this clonotype: This may arise from a read error, as a much more abundant clone is one base away. Because it lacks the conserved phenylalanine or tryptophan at the end, this CDR3 is likely a read error. The chain employs TRBV7-9 and TRBJ1-2; D not certain. The V gene lost 5 bases and the J gene lost 4 bases, with 14 bases spanning the gap. CDR1 and CDR2 (germline): SEHNR, FQNEAQ (reference sequence). This CDR3 is built from 14 residues. CDR3 amino acids: CASSPDVNSYGYTY. The CDR3 nucleotides read TGTGCCAGCAGCCCTGACGTTAATAGCTATGGCTACACCTAC.

This clonotype was seen repeatedly, ten times or more. The chain has TRBV18 and TRBJ1-2; possible D gene TRBD1, 5 bases. The CDR3 is made up of 12 amino acids. CDR1 and CDR2 from the germline V gene are KGHSH and LQKENI. V gave up 0 bases and J gave up 6 bases, with 5 bases separating them. The CDR3 loop reads CASSPPTDGYTF. DNA of the CDR3: TGTGCCAGCTCACCACCGACAGATGGCTACACCTTC.